This TCR beta chain was recorded in a study of brain T cells in children with intractable seizures (dated by TCRdb to the early 2020s). In terms of the full investigation: Resected brain tissue from some 53 pediatric epilepsy surgery cases was first screened for immune gene transcripts using a NanoString immunology panel. About 65% of the 12 selected surgery cases also had pre-surgery blood sequenced, which left four cases with brain tissue only.

Results the study describes overall, beyond this receptor: Because pre- and post-surgery blood were sequenced to different depths, clones absent from the pre-surgery sample may reflect undersampling. Viral specificity was inferred solely from CDR3 sequence similarity, and the HCMV serostatus of the patients was not known.

About this clone: No cognate antigen has been identified for it. No qualities accompany the bases; no much larger clone lies one base away.

From its cysteine to its phenylalanine, the CDR3 spans 16 amino acids. The entry retains the CDR3 DNA only, 48 bases that are in frame from base 1. Here V drops 6 bases and J drops 7 bases, and the junction holds 12 bases not matched to any gene. The immunoSEQ assay was applied to genomic DNA to generate the TCR beta chain sequences. Under the source paper's analysis protocol: Any CDR3 sequence that did not begin with the conserved framework cysteine at position 104 was removed by hand. To get clonality, the normalized Shannon's Diversity Index was subtracted from one, giving values from 0 (maximal diversity) to 1 (oligoclonal). Chi-squared comparison-of-proportions tests were used to check whether the frequency of the same CDR3 differed between samples, for example brain versus blood. Public clonotypes were identified by searching immuneACCESS, and similarity to known antiviral clonotypes was assessed with the VDJdb browser. Held by TCRdb, this immuneACCESS table contains in-frame sequences only and omits some clones. Under half of the omission traces to an unresolved V gene where checked; the cause of the rest is unknown. From that table come the V and J calls and clone size; the DNA was used to work out D and trimming. The sample yields 80,000 or so clones; roughly 89% were counted once. The ten largest clones capture approximately 24% of the sample.

Per the publication, the time point label means: resected brain tissue, or blood drawn just prior to surgery. The surgery cases with the highest brain T cell transcript signatures were chosen for TCR beta chain sequencing of brain tissue, and also of blood when blood was available. Prior to surgery, the patients had been treated with at least one anti-epileptic drug. The TCR-sequenced patients were children whose drug-resistant epilepsy was caused by tuberous sclerosis complex, focal cortical dysplasia, Rasmussen encephalitis or hemimegalencephaly. Blood samples were collected immediately before the epilepsy surgery. Bulk genomic DNA was extracted from unsorted brain tissue and whole blood with the Monarch genomic DNA purification kit.

The sequence joins TRBV6-7 to TRBJ1-5; TRBD1 agrees with 10 junctional bases. TRBV6-7 is noted as an ORF with a role that remains uncertain. The sequence was obtained from a girl aged 2 to 10 with Rasmussen encephalitis and intractable seizures. The material was peripheral blood, obtained at surgery. The nucleotides read TGTGCCAGCAGATACGAGGGACAGGGGATTCGCCAGCCCCAGCATTTT. It is translated as CASRYEGQGIRQPQHF.